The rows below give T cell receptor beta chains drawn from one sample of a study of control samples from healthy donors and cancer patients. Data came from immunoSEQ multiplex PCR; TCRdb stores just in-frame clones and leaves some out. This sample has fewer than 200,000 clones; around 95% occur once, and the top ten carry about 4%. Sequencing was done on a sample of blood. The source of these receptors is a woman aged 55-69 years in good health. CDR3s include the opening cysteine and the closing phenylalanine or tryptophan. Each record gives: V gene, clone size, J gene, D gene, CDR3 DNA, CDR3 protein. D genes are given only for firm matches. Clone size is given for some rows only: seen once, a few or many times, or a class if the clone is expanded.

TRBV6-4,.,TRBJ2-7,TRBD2,TGTGCCAGCATCTGCGGGGGGCTTTCGTACGAGCAGTACTTC,CASICGGLSYEQYF
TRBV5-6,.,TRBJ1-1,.,TGTGCCAGCAGCCTCGGGCCCGAAGGGAGCACTGAAGCTTTCTTT,CASSLGPEGSTEAFF
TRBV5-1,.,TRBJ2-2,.,TGCGCCAGCAGTCTCGATATATCCGGGGAGCTGTTTTTT,CASSLDISGELFF
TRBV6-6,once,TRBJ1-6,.,TGTGCCAGCTCCTCGGTAGGAGATTCACCCCTCCACTTT,CASSSVGDSPLHF
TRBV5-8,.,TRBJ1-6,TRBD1,TGTGCCAGCAGAAGGACAGGGGGTAGTAATTCACCCCTCCACTTT,CASRRTGGSNSPLHF
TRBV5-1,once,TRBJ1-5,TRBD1,TGCGCCAGCAGCTTGGAGGGGACAGGGTCTCAGCCCCAGCATTTT,CASSLEGTGSQPQHF
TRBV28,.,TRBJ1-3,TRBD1,TGTGCCAGCAGTCCCTTGACAGGGGGAAAGTCAAACACCATATATTTT,CASSPLTGGKSNTIYF
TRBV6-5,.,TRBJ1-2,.,TGTGCCAGCAGTTACGCGTCCGCGGGTGGCTACACCTTC,CASSYASAGGYTF
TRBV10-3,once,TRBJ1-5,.,TGTGCCATCAGTGGGGGGATCGATCAGCCCCAGCATTTT,CAISGGIDQPQHF
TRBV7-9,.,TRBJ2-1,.,TGTGCCAGCAGCTTCTGGTTTGATGAGCAGTTCTTC,CASSFWFDEQFF
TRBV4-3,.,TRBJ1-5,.,TGCGCCAGCAGCCAAGATTTCAGGCAGCCGGGGCAGCCCCAGCATTTT,CASSQDFRQPGQPQHF